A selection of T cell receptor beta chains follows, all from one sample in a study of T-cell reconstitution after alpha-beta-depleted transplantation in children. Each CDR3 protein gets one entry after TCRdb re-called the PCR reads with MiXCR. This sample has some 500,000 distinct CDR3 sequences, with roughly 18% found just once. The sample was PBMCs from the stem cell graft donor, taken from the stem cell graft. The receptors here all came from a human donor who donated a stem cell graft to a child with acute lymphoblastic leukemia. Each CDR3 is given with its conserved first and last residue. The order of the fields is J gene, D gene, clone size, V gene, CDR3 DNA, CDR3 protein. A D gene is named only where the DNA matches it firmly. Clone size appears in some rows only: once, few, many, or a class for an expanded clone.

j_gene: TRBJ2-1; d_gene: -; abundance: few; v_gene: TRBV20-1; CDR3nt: TGCAGTGCTAGAGGTCCAGCTTCCGTAGACCGGAGCTCCTACAATGAGCAGTTCTTC; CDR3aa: CSARGPASVDRSSYNEQFF
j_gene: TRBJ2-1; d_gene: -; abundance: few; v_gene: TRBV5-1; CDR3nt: TGCGCCAGCAGTTTTGACAGGATCTACAATGAGCAGTTCTTC; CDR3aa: CASSFDRIYNEQFF
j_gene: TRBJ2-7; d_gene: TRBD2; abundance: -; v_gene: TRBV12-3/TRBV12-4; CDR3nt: TGTGCCAGCAGTTCGGGACTAGTCCCCCACGAGCAGTACTTC; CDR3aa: CASSSGLVPHEQYF
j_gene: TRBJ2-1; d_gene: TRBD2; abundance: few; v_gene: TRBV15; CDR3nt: TGTGCCACCGGCCCCGGGGCTAGCGGGAGCAATGAGCAGTTCTTC; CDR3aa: CATGPGASGSNEQFF
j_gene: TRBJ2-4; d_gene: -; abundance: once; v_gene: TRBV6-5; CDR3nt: TGTGCCAGCAGTTACGCCGAGGCACCTATAGCCAAAAACATTCAGTACTTC; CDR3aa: CASSYAEAPIAKNIQYF
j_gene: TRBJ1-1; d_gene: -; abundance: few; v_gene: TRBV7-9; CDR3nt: TGTGCCAGCAGCCAATCGACTAACACTGAAGCTTTCTTT; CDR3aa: CASSQSTNTEAFF
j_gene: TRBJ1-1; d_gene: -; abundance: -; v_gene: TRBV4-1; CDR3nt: TGCGCCAGCAGCCAAGGGTCCCAGGGCCTAAGGGACACTGAAGCTTTCTTT; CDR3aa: CASSQGSQGLRDTEAFF
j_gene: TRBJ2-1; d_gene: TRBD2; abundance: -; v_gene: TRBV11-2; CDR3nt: TGTGCCAGCAGTCGGACTAGCGGGAGGAACCCAGAGCAGTTCTTC; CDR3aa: CASSRTSGRNPEQFF
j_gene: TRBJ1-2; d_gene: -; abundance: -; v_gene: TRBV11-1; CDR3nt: TGTGCCAGCAGCTTTAGTGAGAACAACTATGGCTACACCTTC; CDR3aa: CASSFSENNYGYTF
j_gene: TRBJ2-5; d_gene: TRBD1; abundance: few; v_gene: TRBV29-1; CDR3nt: TGCAGCGTTGAGAAGGGGGCTGGAGAGACCCAGTACTTC; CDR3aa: CSVEKGAGETQYF
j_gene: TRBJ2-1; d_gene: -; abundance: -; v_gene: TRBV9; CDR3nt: TGTGCCAGCAGCGTATCGGGGGCTAGCTCCTACAATGAGCAGTTCTTC; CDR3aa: CASSVSGASSYNEQFF
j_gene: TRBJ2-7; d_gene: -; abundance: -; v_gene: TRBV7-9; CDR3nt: TGTGCCAGCAGCTTACCATCGGACCGACCCTCCTACGAGCAGTACTTC; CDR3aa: CASSLPSDRPSYEQYF
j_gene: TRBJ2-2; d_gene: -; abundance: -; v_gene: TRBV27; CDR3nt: TGTGCCAGCAGTTCTGATCTGGGTGGGAAGTGGGGCACCGGGGAGCTGTTTTTT; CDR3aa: CASSSDLGGKWGTGELFF
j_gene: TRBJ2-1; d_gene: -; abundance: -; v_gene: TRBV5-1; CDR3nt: TGCGCCAGCAGCTTGGCTCCGGGAGAACCTAATGAGCAGTTCTTC; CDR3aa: CASSLAPGEPNEQFF
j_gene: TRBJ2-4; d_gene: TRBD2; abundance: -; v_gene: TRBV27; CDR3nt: TGTGCCAGCAGTTCCCCCTTAGCGGGAGTCGCCAAAAACATTCAGTACTTC; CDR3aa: CASSSPLAGVAKNIQYF
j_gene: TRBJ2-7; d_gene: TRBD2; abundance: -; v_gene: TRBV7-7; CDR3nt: TGTGCCAGCAGCTTAACCAGCGGGATGGACGAGCAGTACTTC; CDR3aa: CASSLTSGMDEQYF
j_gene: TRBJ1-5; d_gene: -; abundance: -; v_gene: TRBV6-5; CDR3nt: TGTGCCAGCAGTTACGCCGGGCCCAGCAATCAGCCCCAGCATTTT; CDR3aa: CASSYAGPSNQPQHF
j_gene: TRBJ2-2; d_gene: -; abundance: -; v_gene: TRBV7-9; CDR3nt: TGTGCCAGCAGCCCCGCCAGGGTGGTGGGCCCCGGGGAGCTGTTTTTT; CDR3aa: CASSPARVVGPGELFF
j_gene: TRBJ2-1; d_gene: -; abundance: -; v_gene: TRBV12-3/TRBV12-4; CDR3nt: TGTGCCAGCAGCCTCCCTTCGGGGTACGGGCACAATGAGCAGTTCTTC; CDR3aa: CASSLPSGYGHNEQFF
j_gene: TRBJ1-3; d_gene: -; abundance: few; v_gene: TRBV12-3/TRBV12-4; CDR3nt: TGTGCCAGCAGCCCTGGGTGGGCTGGAAACACCATATATTTT; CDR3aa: CASSPGWAGNTIYF
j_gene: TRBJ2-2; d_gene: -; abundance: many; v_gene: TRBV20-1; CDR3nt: TGCAGTGTCACATTCGCCGAGAGGCCGAACACCGGGGAGCTGTTTTTT; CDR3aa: CSVTFAERPNTGELFF
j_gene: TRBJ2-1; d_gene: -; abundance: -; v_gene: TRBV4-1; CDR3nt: TGCGCCAGCAGGCACACCCAGGAGCCGGGTGAGCAGTTCTTC; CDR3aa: CASRHTQEPGEQFF
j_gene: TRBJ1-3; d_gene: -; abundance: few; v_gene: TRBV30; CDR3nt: TGTGCCTGGAGTGTAGGGAGCAACTCTGGAAACACCATATATTTT; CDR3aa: CAWSVGSNSGNTIYF
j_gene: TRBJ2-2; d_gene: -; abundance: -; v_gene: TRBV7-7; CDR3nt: TGTGCCAGCAGCCCCGGAGCGGGCACCGGGGAGCTGTTTTTT; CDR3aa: CASSPGAGTGELFF
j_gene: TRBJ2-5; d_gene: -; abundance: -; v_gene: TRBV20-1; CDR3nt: TGCAGTGCTTCGCAGGGCCACCAAGAGACCCAGTACTTC; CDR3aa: CSASQGHQETQYF
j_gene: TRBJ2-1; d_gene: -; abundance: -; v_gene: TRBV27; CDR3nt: TGTGCCAGCAGTGCACCTAGTGGGAATGAGCAGTTCTTC; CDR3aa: CASSAPSGNEQFF
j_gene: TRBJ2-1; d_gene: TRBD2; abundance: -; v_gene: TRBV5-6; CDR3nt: TGTGCCAGCAGCTTGGCGCCCGGGAATGGGGGGGGAGAAAACAATGAGCAGTTCTTC; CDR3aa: CASSLAPGNGGGENNEQFF
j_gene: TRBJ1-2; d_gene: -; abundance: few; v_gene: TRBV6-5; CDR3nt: TGTGCCAGCAGTTACTCGGAAGCGGAGAATAACTATGGCTACACCTTC; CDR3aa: CASSYSEAENNYGYTF
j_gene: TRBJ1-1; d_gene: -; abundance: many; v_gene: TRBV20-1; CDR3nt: TGCAGTGCTGTTCGGGGGAACACTGAAGCTTTCTTT; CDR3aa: CSAVRGNTEAFF
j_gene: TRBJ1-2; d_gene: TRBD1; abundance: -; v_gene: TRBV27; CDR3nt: TGTGCCAGCAGTTTATCCGCCCTGGGACAGGGTAAAGCCTATGGCTACACCTTC; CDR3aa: CASSLSALGQGKAYGYTF
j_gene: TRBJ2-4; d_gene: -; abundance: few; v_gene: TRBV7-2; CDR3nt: TGTGCCAGCAGAGGACTCGATGCCCTTCAGTACTTC; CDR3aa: CASRGLDALQYF
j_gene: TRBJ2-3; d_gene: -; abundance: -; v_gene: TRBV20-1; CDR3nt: TGCAGTGCTCCGGACATCACAGCTACGCAGTATTTT; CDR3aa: CSAPDITATQYF
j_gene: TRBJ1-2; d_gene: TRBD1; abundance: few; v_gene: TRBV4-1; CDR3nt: TGCGCCAGCAGCCAAGTCAGCACAGGGGTAGGAGGCTACACCTTC; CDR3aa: CASSQVSTGVGGYTF
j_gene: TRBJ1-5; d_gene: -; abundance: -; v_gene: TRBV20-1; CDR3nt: TGCAGTGCTAGAGATCGCAGACGCAATCAGCCCCAGCATTTT; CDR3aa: CSARDRRRNQPQHF
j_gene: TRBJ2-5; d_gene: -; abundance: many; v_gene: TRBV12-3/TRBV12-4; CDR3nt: TGTGCCAGCAGTTTAAGGGAGACCCAGTACTTC; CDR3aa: CASSLRETQYF
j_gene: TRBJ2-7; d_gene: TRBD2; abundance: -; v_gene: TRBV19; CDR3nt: TGTGCCAGCTCCTGGGGGGGGAGTAAGGACGAGCAGTACTTC; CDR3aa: CASSWGGSKDEQYF
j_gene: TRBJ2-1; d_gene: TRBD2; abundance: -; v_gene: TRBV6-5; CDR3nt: TGTGCCAGCAGTTACTCAAGGACTAGCGGCTACAATGAGCAGTTCTTC; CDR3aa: CASSYSRTSGYNEQFF
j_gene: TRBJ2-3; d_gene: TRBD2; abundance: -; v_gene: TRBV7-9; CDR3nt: TGTGCCAGCAGCTTAGGGGGTAGCGGGAGGATAGATACGCAGTATTTT; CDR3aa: CASSLGGSGRIDTQYF
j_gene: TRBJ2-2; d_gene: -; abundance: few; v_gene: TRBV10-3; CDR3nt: TGTGCCATCAGTGAGGTCGGGACAATCAACCCCGGGGAGCTGTTTTTT; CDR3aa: CAISEVGTINPGELFF
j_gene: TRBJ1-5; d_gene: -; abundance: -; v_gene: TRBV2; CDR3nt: TGTGCCAGCAGTGCTGAACATAGCAATCAGCCCCAGCATTTT; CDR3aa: CASSAEHSNQPQHF
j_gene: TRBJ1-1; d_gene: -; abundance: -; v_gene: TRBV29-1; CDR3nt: TGCAGCGTCCTACGGGACGGTGAAGCTTTCTTT; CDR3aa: CSVLRDGEAFF
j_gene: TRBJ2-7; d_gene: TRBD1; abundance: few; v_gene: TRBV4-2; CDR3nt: TGTGCCAGCAGCCAAGATTATGGGGACAGGGTCTACGAGCAGTACTTC; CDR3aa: CASSQDYGDRVYEQYF
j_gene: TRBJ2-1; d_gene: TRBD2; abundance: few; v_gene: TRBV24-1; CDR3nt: TGTGCCACCAGTGACCGCGGGACTAGCGGGAGGTGGACCAGCTCCTACAATGAGCAGTTCTTC; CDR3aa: CATSDRGTSGRWTSSYNEQFF
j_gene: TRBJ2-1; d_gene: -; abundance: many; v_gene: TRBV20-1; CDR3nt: TGCAGTGCTGCTCGGCGAGATGAGCAGTTCTTC; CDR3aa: CSAARRDEQFF
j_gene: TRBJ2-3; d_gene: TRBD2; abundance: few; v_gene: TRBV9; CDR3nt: TGTGCCAGCAGCGCGACTAGCGGGAGGGTCGCAGATACGCAGTATTTT; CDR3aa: CASSATSGRVADTQYF
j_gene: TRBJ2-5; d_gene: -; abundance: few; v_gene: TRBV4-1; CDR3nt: TGCGCCAGCAGCCAAAGAACCGGCACCCAAGAGACCCAGTACTTC; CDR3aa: CASSQRTGTQETQYF
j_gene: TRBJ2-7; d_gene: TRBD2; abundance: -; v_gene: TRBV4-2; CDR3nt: TGTGCCAGCAGCCGGCAGCGGGAGGCCGAGCAGTACTTC; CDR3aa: CASSRQREAEQYF
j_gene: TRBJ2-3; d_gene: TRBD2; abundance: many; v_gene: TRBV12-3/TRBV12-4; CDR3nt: TGTGCCAGCAGCCCGGGACTATCCACAGATACGCAGTATTTT; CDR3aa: CASSPGLSTDTQYF